The 9 T cell receptor beta chains listed next were all sequenced from one sample in a study of cytomegalovirus exposure and HLA in healthy donors. Primers: 60 Vbeta forward and 13 Jbeta reverse. The data were produced by immunoSEQ multiplex PCR, yet TCRdb's version contains in-frame clones alone and is incomplete. This repertoire shows 120,000 to 150,000 clones, approximately 80% found once; its top ten account for 5.5% to 7%. Material for sequencing was PBMCs. These receptors all stem from a middle-aged woman in good health and CMV-seropositive.

This clone has just one count. The chain is built from TRBV14 and TRBJ2-6; D remains ambiguous. The CDR3 is made up of 13 amino acids. Germline loops: CDR1 SGHDN, CDR2 FVKESK. The V end was cut by 1 base, the J end by 5 bases, with 3 bases between. The CDR3: CASSQARANVLTF. In nucleotides, the CDR3 is TGTGCCAGCAGCCAAGCTAGGGCCAACGTCCTGACTTTC.

V and J are TRBV5-1 and TRBJ2-1, with TRBD1 matching 7 bases. The germline V gene encodes CDR1 SGHRS and CDR2 YFSETQ. There are 15 residues in the CDR3. The V and J ends lost 0 bases and 3 bases, in that order; junction bases with no gene match: 3. The CDR3 here is CASSLVTGDYNEQFF. The CDR3 region has the DNA TGCGCCAGCAGCTTGGTTACAGGGGACTACAATGAGCAGTTCTTC.

The chain uses TRBV7-9 and TRBJ1-4; 9 nucleotides line up with TRBD1. This CDR3 has 15 amino acids. The trim removed 3 bases at V and 7 bases at J, leaving 6 bases unmatched. Germline assignment: CDR1 SEHNR and CDR2 FQNEAQ (reference sequence). The CDR3: CASSFGQGPGEKLFF. The DNA for the CDR3 is TGTGCCAGCAGCTTCGGACAGGGGCCAGGTGAAAAACTGTTTTTT.

CDR3 residues: CASSLGQRGEKLFF. DNA for the CDR3: TGTGCCAGCAGCTTGGGACAGAGAGGAGAAAAACTGTTTTTT. The J gene is TRBJ1-4, the V gene TRBV7-8, with 7 bases matching TRBD1. The CDR3 contains 14 residues. CDR1 and CDR2 (germline): SGHVS, FQNEAQ. With V trimmed by 3 bases and J by 8 bases, 6 bases remained unmatched.

The chain uses TRBV13 and TRBJ2-7; 11 nucleotides line up with TRBD2. This CDR3 has 15 amino acids. Germline lookup yields CDR1 PRHDT and CDR2 FYEKMQ (reference sequence). The V gene end was trimmed by 5 bases and the J gene end by 3 bases; junction bases not matched to a gene: 6. In DNA, the CDR3 is TGTGCCAGCAGCCAAGGACTAGCGGGCCACTACGAGCAGTACTTC. Translated, it gives CASSQGLAGHYEQYF.

DNA for the CDR3: TGTGCCAGCAGCCAGACGGCGGACACTGAAGCTTTCTTT. Encoded protein: CASSQTADTEAFF. This sequence joins TRBV7-9 and TRBJ1-1; D is undetermined. V lost 5 bases and J lost 3, with 10 bases in between. The CDR3 runs to 13 residues. CDR1 is SEHNR and CDR2 is FQNEAQ in the germline V gene (reference sequence).

The CDR3 nucleotides are TGCGCCAGCAGCTTGGCGACAGGGGGCTCCTACAATGAGCAGTTCTTC. Translation gives CASSLATGGSYNEQFF. The chain combines TRBV5-1 with TRBJ2-1; TRBD1 matches 9 bases. CDR3 length: 16 amino acids. Germline loops: CDR1 SGHRS, CDR2 YFSETQ. V dropped 0 bases and J dropped 0; count of bases not matched to a gene: 1.

The rearrangement links TRBV2 to TRBJ2-7; a possible D gene is TRBD2 (6 bases). The CDR3 runs to 12 residues. Looked up from germline, CDR1 is SNHLY and CDR2 is FYNNEI. V lost 8 bases, J lost 6 bases, and 14 bases lay in between. The CDR3 region is CASRSGLREQYF. In nucleotides, the CDR3 is TGTGCCAGCCGTAGCGGCCTACGCGAGCAGTACTTC.

This CDR3 reads CASSLTGLSYTF. CDR3 in DNA: TGTGCCAGCAGTCTGACGGGACTCAGCTACACCTTC. V gene TRBV7-9 combines with J gene TRBJ1-2; possibly TRBD1 for D (5 bases). The V and J ends lost 6 bases and 9 bases respectively, with 14 bases between them. Per germline, CDR1 SEHNR and CDR2 FQNEAQ (reference sequence). The CDR3 is 12 residues long. The full variable domain, completed using reference TRBV7-9 and TRBJ1-2, is DTGVSQNPRHKITKRGQNVTFRCDPISEHNRLYWYRQTLGQGPEFLTYFQNEAQLEKSRLLSDRFSAERPKGSFSTLEIQRTEQGDSAMYLCASSLTGLSYTFGSGTRLTVV.